The clone carrying this TCR beta chain has more than one count but fewer than ten. What it binds is unknown. The data were taken from a study of cytomegalovirus exposure and HLA in healthy donors. In the study overall: About 85 million unique TCRs from HLA-typed donors were held in an early release of data. Regarding the study as a whole: The authors later found TCR association rates varying by HLA locus, with DRB1 most and HLA-C fewest.

This CDR3 is 17 amino acids long. CDR1 SGHDN and CDR2 FVKESK come from the germline V gene. Unmatched junction bases numbered 10, after V lost 4 bases and J lost 4 bases. Primers included in the PCR were 60 Vbeta and 13 Jbeta primers. Method: immunoSEQ multiplex PCR; TCRdb's copy keeps in-frame clones and lacks some. The profile covers around 98,000 clones, with about two thirds appearing a single time and 1.2% taken by the ten largest. Specimen: PBMCs. The TCR sequence derives from a female donor in good health and CMV-seronegative. V is TRBV14 and J is TRBJ2-1; 10 nucleotides line up with TRBD2. CDR3 amino acids: CASSRDLLAGLYNEQFF. The CDR3 region has the DNA TGTGCCAGCAGCCGAGACCTACTAGCGGGGCTTTACAATGAGCAGTTCTTC.